This record covers a single TCR beta chain. Sequencing used immunoSEQ multiplex PCR; TCRdb keeps in-frame clones, though not all of them. The sample has approximately 77,000 clones, about 90% seen once; the top ten hold approximately 1.5%. The sample comes from a study of OX40 agonist ivuxolimab in advanced cancers. Whole-study context: The eligibility criteria allowed prior anti-PD-1, anti-PD-L1 or anti-CTLA-4 therapy, and about 40% had some.

This sequence originates from an adult with an advanced solid tumor such as melanoma, head and neck, liver or kidney cancer. The sample was CD4+ or CD8+ T cells sorted from blood, taken in a trial of the OX40 agonist ivuxolimab.

CDR3 bases: TGTGCCAGTAGTATATTAGCGGGAGGGAGGGAGACCCAGTACTTC. Its protein product is CASSILAGGRETQYF. The gene calls are TRBV19 and TRBJ2-5; 11 bases are a match to TRBD2. CDR3 length equals 15 residues. Losses at the gene ends were 2 bases for V and 5 bases for J; bases not matched to a gene: 4. The germline V gene encodes CDR1 LNHDA and CDR2 SQIVND (reference sequence).